The 28 T cell receptor beta chains listed next were all sequenced from one sample in a study of blood T cell repertoires in COVID-19. Assay used: immunoSEQ multiplex PCR; TCRdb lists only in-frame clones, some missing. The table includes about 130,000 clones, around 88% detected once. Sequencing was carried out using PBMCs or T cells enriched from blood (not recorded which). Receptors were obtained from a woman between 45 and 65 years old who had recovered from COVID-19.

V gene TRBV7-9 combines with J gene TRBJ1-6, with TRBD1 as a possible D gene (5 bases). This CDR3 is built from 17 residues. The germline V gene encodes CDR1 SEHNR and CDR2 FQNEAQ (reference sequence). Trimming took 1 base from V and 3 from J, leaving 13 bases between them. CDR3: CASSLGGQGFYNSPLHF. CDR3 nucleotide sequence: TGTGCCAGCAGCTTAGGTGGACAAGGGTTCTATAATTCACCCCTCCACTTT.

Comment on this clone: One end of the junction is discordant with germline, which a read error may explain. The chain combines TRBV19 with TRBJ2-3; 7 bases are a match to TRBD1. Germline-derived CDR1 and CDR2 are LNHDA and SQIVND (reference sequence). CDR3 size: 12 residues. Written as DNA, the CDR3 is TGTGCCAGTAGTTCTAGGACAGGTACGCAGTATTTT. Protein product: CASSSRTGTQYF.

V is TRBV6-1 and J is TRBJ2-2; TRBD1 aligns across 8 bases. Germline V CDR1 and CDR2: MNHNS, SASEGT. The CDR3 sequence is 16 residues long. V dropped 4 bases and J dropped 1; count of bases not matched to a gene: 5. The CDR3 loop is CASSAGQGMNTGELFF. The CDR3 bases are TGTGCCAGCAGTGCCGGACAGGGAATGAACACCGGGGAGCTGTTTTTT.

The chain uses TRBV13 and TRBJ2-7, with D maybe TRBD1 (5 bases). This CDR3 spans 13 amino acids. Trimming took 2 bases from V and 7 from J, leaving 12 bases between them. Germline V lookup: CDR1 PRHDT, CDR2 FYEKMQ (reference sequence). The CDR3 is CASSLYRTQEQYF. CDR3 bases: TGTGCCAGCAGCTTATACCGGACACAAGAGCAGTACTTC.

This clone was seen a handful of times. J is TRBJ2-1 and V is TRBV5-6; maybe TRBD2 (5 bases). Germline assignment: CDR1 SGHDT and CDR2 YYEEEE. This CDR3 comprises 13 residues. The ends were cut back, 6 bases at V and 6 bases at J, with 13 bases in the middle. CDR3 in amino acids: CASTSRAGNEQFF. As DNA, the CDR3 is TGTGCCAGCACCTCTCGGGCGGGCAATGAGCAGTTCTTC.

This chain connects TRBV7-9 to TRBJ1-1; TRBD1 matches 7 bases. CDR3 length: 12 amino acids. V was pared by 1 base and J by 7 bases, with 0 bases of the junction left unmatched. The germline V gene has CDR1 SEHNR and CDR2 FQNEAQ (reference sequence). CDR3 protein: CASSLGTGEAFF. Here the CDR3 DNA reads TGTGCCAGCAGCTTAGGGACAGGTGAAGCTTTCTTT.

The gene calls are TRBV7-9 and TRBJ2-2; tentative D call: TRBD1 (6 bases). CDR3 length equals 16 residues. V gave up 0 bases and J gave up 5 bases, with 13 bases separating them. CDR1 and CDR2 from the germline V gene are SEHNR and FQNEAQ (reference sequence). The CDR3 DNA sequence: TGTGCCAGCAGCTTAGCCTCAGGGGCTGGAACCGGGGAGCTGTTTTTT. Residues: CASSLASGAGTGELFF.

This chain connects TRBV6-5 to TRBJ1-2; 7 bases are shared with TRBD1. V was clipped by 5 bases and J by 0 bases; unmatched bases: 6. The CDR3 runs 15 residues. The germline V gene encodes CDR1 MNHEY and CDR2 SVGAGI. CDR3 residues: CASSKRDRANYGYTF. The CDR3 DNA reads TGTGCCAGCAGTAAACGGGACAGAGCTAACTATGGCTACACCTTC.

Here the CDR3 reads CASSEGTHSTGVSSYEQYF. The CDR3 DNA reads as TGTGCCAGCAGCGAGGGAACCCATTCGACAGGGGTTAGCTCCTACGAGCAGTACTTC. The chain recombines TRBV9 with TRBJ2-7, with 8 nucleotides matching TRBD1. The CDR3 has 19 residues. The germline V gene encodes CDR1 SGDLS and CDR2 YYNGEE. After removal of 3 bases from V and 0 bases from J, the junction contained 17 bases not matched to a gene.

This sequence joins TRBV4-1 and TRBJ2-7; TRBD1 agrees at 7 bases. CDR1 is MGHRA, CDR2 YSYEKL, per germline. The junction had 5 bases not matched to a gene; V was cut back by 0 bases and J by 3 bases. CDR3 length: 15 residues. The CDR3 loop is CASSQDWGTDYEQYF. CDR3 nucleotides: TGCGCCAGCAGCCAAGACTGGGGGACAGACTACGAGCAGTACTTC.

This clone was seen a few times. This chain joins TRBV15 and TRBJ1-5; D remains ambiguous. Per germline, CDR1 LNHNV and CDR2 YYDKDF (reference sequence). V was trimmed by 1 base and J by 2 bases, leaving 6 bases between them. The CDR3 totals 14 residues. CDR3 sequence reads: CATSRGQGNQPQHF. The CDR3 DNA reads as TGTGCCACCAGCAGAGGGCAGGGCAATCAGCCCCAGCATTTT.

The chain couples TRBV5-6 to TRBJ2-3; 9 bases fit TRBD1. Germline loops: CDR1 SGHDT, CDR2 YYEEEE. The CDR3 has 15 amino acids. J was trimmed by 6 bases and V by 2 bases; bases with no gene match: 7. CDR3: CASSFTGGAGDTQYF. DNA of the CDR3: TGTGCCAGCAGCTTCACAGGGGGCGCGGGCGATACGCAGTATTTT.

This chain connects TRBV10-3 to TRBJ2-7; TRBD1 might be the D (5 bases). Trimming left V 2 bases short and J 0 bases short, with 8 bases between. Germline-derived CDR1 and CDR2 are ENHRY and SYGVKD. The CDR3 length is 14 residues. The CDR3 region is CAISEGQGSYEQYF. CDR3 nucleotides: TGTGCCATCAGTGAGGGGCAGGGCTCCTACGAGCAGTACTTC.

The chain joins TRBV7-6 to TRBJ2-3; TRBD2 matches at 14 bases. This CDR3 comprises 17 residues. The V segment lost 5 bases and the J segment 0 bases; nucleotides outside the gene matches: 4. CDR1 and CDR2 (germline): SGHVS, FNYEAQ. This CDR3 reads CASSRTSGGTSTDTQYF. In DNA, the CDR3 is TGTGCCAGCAGCCGGACTAGCGGGGGGACTAGCACAGATACGCAGTATTTT.

The chain joins TRBV6-1 to TRBJ2-7; 10 bases agree with TRBD1. The CDR3 totals 17 residues. Germline trimming cut 4 bases from V and 2 bases from J; bases unmatched to any gene: 11. The V gene's germline CDR1 is MNHNS and CDR2 SASEGT. The CDR3 region has the DNA TGTGCCAGCAGTGGGGGGACAGGGGTCGCGGCGCCCTACGAGCAGTACTTC. As protein: CASSGGTGVAAPYEQYF.

The chain has TRBV19 and TRBJ2-3; 12 bases line up with TRBD2. In germline, CDR1 is LNHDA, CDR2 SQIVND (reference sequence). J was trimmed by 11 bases and V by 9 bases; bases with no gene match: 6. CDR3 length equals 12 residues. CDR3 bases: TGTGCCAGCCGACTAGCGGGGGAACGGCAGTATTTT. It specifies CASRLAGERQYF.

The J gene is TRBJ1-2, the V gene TRBV12-5; D is unresolved. The V and J ends lost 5 bases and 2 bases respectively, with 18 bases between them. CDR1 and CDR2 (germline): LGHNT, FRNRAP. This CDR3 region has 16 residues. As DNA, the CDR3 is TGTGCTAGTGGTCCATTCTTCCGGGAGGGCAACTATGGCTACACCTTC. This sequence encodes CASGPFFREGNYGYTF.

V usage is TRBV7-9 and J usage is TRBJ1-6, with D possibly being TRBD1 (5 bases). The CDR3 contains 15 residues. V lost 1 base and J 7 bases, leaving 11 bases between the germline ends. Germline V CDR1 and CDR2: SEHNR, FQNEAQ (reference sequence). The CDR3 spells CASSLGGEWNSPLHF. In DNA, the CDR3 is TGTGCCAGCAGCTTAGGGGGGGAATGGAATTCACCCCTCCACTTT.

The chain combines TRBV7-9 with TRBJ1-1; a possible D gene is TRBD1 (5 bases). The CDR3 sequence is 13 residues long. Trimming pared 3 bases from V and 4 bases from J, leaving 9 bases between. The germline CDR1 and CDR2 sequences are SEHNR and FQNEAQ (reference sequence). In DNA form, the CDR3 reads TGTGCCAGCAGCTTGTACGGGGGCACTGAAGCTTTCTTT. This sequence encodes CASSLYGGTEAFF.

J is TRBJ2-7 and V is TRBV2; 11 nucleotides agree with TRBD1. CDR3 length equals 15 residues. Germline lookup yields CDR1 SNHLY and CDR2 FYNNEI. Trimming cost V 2 bases and J 6 bases; bases outside gene matches: 6. CDR3 residues: CASSEFRTGGPEQYF. CDR3 nucleotides: TGTGCCAGCAGTGAATTCCGGACAGGGGGCCCCGAGCAGTACTTC.

The chain recombines TRBV29-1 with TRBJ2-7; 9 positions agree with TRBD1. CDR1 and CDR2 (germline): SQVTM, ANQGSEA. Germline trimming cut 6 bases from V and 6 bases from J; bases unmatched to any gene: 9. The CDR3 covers 13 residues. This CDR3 reads CSVSPGTGTEQYF. For the CDR3, the DNA is TGCAGCGTCAGTCCCGGGACAGGGACCGAGCAGTACTTC.

The V call is TRBV25-1, the J call TRBJ1-5; possibly TRBD1 for D (5 bases). Deletions cut 5 bases from V and 2 bases from J, with 10 bases between. In germline, CDR1 is MGHDK, CDR2 SYGVNS. This CDR3 spans 14 amino acids. CDR3 region: CASSWGDGNQPQHF. As DNA, the CDR3 is TGTGCCAGCAGTTGGGGGGATGGCAATCAGCCCCAGCATTTT.

This chain links TRBV5-4 with TRBJ1-1; D ambiguous. Per germline, CDR1 SGHNT and CDR2 YYREEE (reference sequence). This CDR3 spans 13 amino acids. The V gene lost 5 bases and the J gene lost 4 bases, with 12 bases spanning the gap. The CDR3 DNA follows: TGTGCCAGCAGGGGAGTGGGGTCCACTGAAGCTTTCTTT. Its protein is CASRGVGSTEAFF.

The DNA of the CDR3 is TGTGCCAGCAGTTTCCCAGGTACTGAAAAACTGTTTTTT. Translating gives CASSFPGTEKLFF. The rearrangement links TRBV27 to TRBJ1-4, with no clear D. The germline V gene encodes CDR1 MNHEY and CDR2 SMNVEV (reference sequence). Trimming removed 3 bases from V and 7 bases from J, with 9 bases in between. The CDR3 runs 13 residues.

CDR3 loop: CASSHLTGYSNYGYTF. Here the CDR3 DNA reads TGTGCCAGCAGCCACCTGACAGGATACTCTAACTATGGCTACACCTTC. V and J are TRBV3-1 (or the pseudogene TRBV3-2) and TRBJ1-2; possibly TRBD1 for D (6 bases). The germline gives CDR1 LGHDT, CDR2 YNNKEL (reference sequence). V was pared by 3 bases and J by 0 bases, with 14 bases between. The CDR3 runs 16 residues.

The J gene is TRBJ1-1, the V gene TRBV1; the DNA was not compared with TRBD1, the D call given in the table. TRBV1 is a listed pseudogene. This CDR3 region has 14 residues. The CDR3 sequence is CTSSQDRGWTEAFF. CDR3 nucleotide sequence: TGCACCAGCAGCCAAGACAGGGGGTGGACTGAAGCTTTCTTT.

This chain joins TRBV27 and TRBJ1-6, with D uncertain. The germline V gene encodes CDR1 MNHEY and CDR2 SMNVEV (reference sequence). This CDR3 is 13 amino acids long. The V end lost 4 bases, the J end lost 14 bases, and 15 bases lay between the germline ends. As DNA, the CDR3 is TGTGCCAGCAGTTCCCACCAGCGGGGTGCCCTCCACTTT. Translating it yields CASSSHQRGALHF.

Of note for this clone: The junction does not match germline at one end; this may be a read error. The V gene is TRBV7-7, the J gene TRBJ2-1; the match to TRBD2 covers 15 bases. From germline, CDR1 is SSHAT and CDR2 FNYEAQ (reference sequence). The CDR3 contains 15 residues. The CDR3 DNA is TGTGCTAGCAGCAGAGGACTAGCGGGGGGGGATGAGCAGTTCTTC. It is translated as CASSRGLAGGDEQFF.